These T cell receptor beta chains were read from a single sample in a study of T cell repertoires in cytomegalovirus infection. In TCRdb, the reads were re-called with MiXCR into one record per CDR3 protein. The table lists fewer than 250,000 distinct CDR3 sequences, 22% of them singletons. The sequenced material came from CD8+ T cells from PBMCs. Every receptor here comes from a human donor in good health (CMV status not recorded). Some clones in this sample may be carry-over from other donors' samples. The CDR3 runs from the conserved cysteine through the conserved F or W. D genes are given only for firm matches. Size is omitted from some rows. Given values are once, few, many or a class for expanded clones.

length: 15
size: many
D: .
V: TRBV25-1
J: TRBJ1-1
CDR3: CASSEWGESNTEAFF

length: 14
size: .
D: .
V: TRBV20-1
J: TRBJ2-1
CDR3: CSAVRPPEGVEQFF

length: 14
size: .
D: TRBD1
V: TRBV20-1
J: TRBJ2-7
CDR3: CSARSGTGGYEQYF

length: 16
size: few
D: .
V: TRBV7-9
J: TRBJ2-1
CDR3: CASSLAPRQLGNEQFF

length: 13
size: few
D: .
V: TRBV5-5
J: TRBJ1-5
CDR3: CASSLEETWPQHF

length: 11
size: few
D: .
V: TRBV29-1
J: TRBJ1-2
CDR3: CSAGQSYGYTF

length: 14
size: .
D: .
V: TRBV5-5
J: TRBJ2-7
CDR3: CASSLFYNAYEQYF

length: 11
size: many
D: .
V: TRBV7-8
J: TRBJ2-7
CDR3: CASSFLGEQYF

length: 14
size: .
D: .
V: TRBV4-2
J: TRBJ2-7
CDR3: CASSQDPAIYEQYF

length: 13
size: few
D: .
V: TRBV12-3/TRBV12-4
J: TRBJ2-7
CDR3: CASSFIGSYEQYF

length: 11
size: few
D: .
V: TRBV29-1
J: TRBJ1-1
CDR3: CSVGQPLEAFF

length: 18
size: few
D: TRBD2
V: TRBV10-3
J: TRBJ2-3
CDR3: CAISESRLAGAYTDTQYF

length: 14
size: many
D: .
V: TRBV7-4
J: TRBJ2-5
CDR3: CASSSQEIQETQYF

length: 18
size: few
D: TRBD2
V: TRBV12-3/TRBV12-4
J: TRBJ2-6
CDR3: CASRLAGLALSGANVLTF

length: 13
size: many
D: .
V: TRBV27
J: TRBJ1-1
CDR3: CASRPNIYTEAFF

length: 14
size: few
D: TRBD1
V: TRBV20-1
J: TRBJ2-7
CDR3: CSANGQDNSYEQYF

length: 14
size: few
D: .
V: TRBV29-1
J: TRBJ2-2
CDR3: CSVEGPGRDGELFF

length: 18
size: few
D: TRBD2
V: TRBV5-6
J: TRBJ2-1
CDR3: CASSLEGSGGALYNEQFF

length: 13
size: .
D: .
V: TRBV5-1
J: TRBJ2-1
CDR3: CASSLVHGGEQFF

length: 12
size: few
D: .
V: TRBV14
J: TRBJ1-1
CDR3: CASSHQLPEAFF

length: 16
size: few
D: .
V: TRBV14
J: TRBJ2-3
CDR3: CASSQEFGGEHNTQYF

length: 16
size: many
D: TRBD1
V: TRBV5-6
J: TRBJ2-1
CDR3: CASSLEAGGFYNEQFF

length: 15
size: .
D: .
V: TRBV5-4
J: TRBJ2-1
CDR3: CASSLVGAFGNEQFF

length: 15
size: .
D: .
V: TRBV29-1
J: TRBJ2-5
CDR3: CSVEGLGVGQETQYF

length: 13
size: many
D: .
V: TRBV9
J: TRBJ1-1
CDR3: CASSAGRGSEAFF

length: 13
size: .
D: TRBD2
V: TRBV28
J: TRBJ2-7
CDR3: CATRGLAGYEQYF

length: 13
size: many
D: .
V: TRBV7-2
J: TRBJ2-3
CDR3: CASSPTTGDTQYF

length: 13
size: few
D: .
V: TRBV6-5
J: TRBJ2-2
CDR3: CASSYSVVGELFF

length: 14
size: few
D: TRBD2
V: TRBV7-2
J: TRBJ2-1
CDR3: CASSHGTSGNEQFF

length: 17
size: few
D: .
V: TRBV19
J: TRBJ2-1
CDR3: CASSNVGPPAQDEDQFF

length: 14
size: .
D: TRBD1
V: TRBV15
J: TRBJ2-5
CDR3: CATSSTGDQETQYF

length: 15
size: many
D: .
V: TRBV11-2
J: TRBJ2-7
CDR3: CASSLAALGRYEQYF

length: 14
size: few
D: .
V: TRBV7-9
J: TRBJ2-7
CDR3: CASSWDGLAYEQYF

length: 15
size: few
D: TRBD1
V: TRBV14
J: TRBJ2-1
CDR3: CASSQGQGRLDEQFF

length: 17
size: few
D: TRBD1
V: TRBV4-1
J: TRBJ2-2
CDR3: CASSLTDRVGFTGELFF

length: 16
size: once
D: TRBD2
V: TRBV7-3
J: TRBJ2-5
CDR3: CASSSLLAGDQETQYF

length: 12
size: .
D: TRBD1
V: TRBV12-5
J: TRBJ1-2
CDR3: CASGNDRVGYTF

length: 15
size: few
D: .
V: TRBV5-5
J: TRBJ1-5
CDR3: CASSLELVNNQPQHF

length: 12
size: few
D: .
V: TRBV20-1
J: TRBJ1-5
CDR3: CSALISNQPQHF

length: 12
size: medium-sized
D: .
V: TRBV7-2
J: TRBJ1-2
CDR3: CASSPRSTGYTF

length: 16
size: .
D: .
V: TRBV5-6
J: TRBJ2-1
CDR3: CASSLEGVGSYNEQFF

length: 14
size: many
D: .
V: TRBV27
J: TRBJ2-7
CDR3: CASSLSRAGDEQYF

length: 13
size: .
D: .
V: TRBV29-1
J: TRBJ2-7
CDR3: CSVVTDDSYEQYF

length: 14
size: .
D: .
V: TRBV28
J: TRBJ1-5
CDR3: CASSLVYSNQPQHF

length: 14
size: .
D: .
V: TRBV4-1
J: TRBJ1-1
CDR3: CASSPRGVPTEAFF

length: 13
size: .
D: .
V: TRBV20-1
J: TRBJ2-1
CDR3: CSAGERSYNEQFF

length: 14
size: .
D: .
V: TRBV2
J: TRBJ1-2
CDR3: CASKGGGLGYGYTF

length: 15
size: few
D: .
V: TRBV28
J: TRBJ1-4
CDR3: CASSLDGATNEKLFF

length: 14
size: few
D: .
V: TRBV28
J: TRBJ1-5
CDR3: CASSLGRGNQPQHF

length: 15
size: few
D: TRBD2
V: TRBV6-1
J: TRBJ2-1
CDR3: CASSPGTTDYNEQFF

length: 15
size: many
D: TRBD1
V: TRBV7-2
J: TRBJ2-7
CDR3: CASSSSRDSSYEQYF